This TCR beta chain stems from a study of Ad26.COV2.S vaccination and SARS-CoV-2 variants. Study-wide points: The TCR breadth and depth analyses may have understated or missed part of the total T cell responses.

Treatment: roughly 18 received Ad26.COV2.S at low or high dose, single or two shots; several received placebo; per-sample allocation not given. Samples were taken on day 63 after the first vaccine or placebo injection. Looked up from germline, CDR1 is SGHRS and CDR2 is YFSETQ. The CDR3 loop spans 15 amino acids. V dropped 6 bases and J dropped 4; count of bases not matched to a gene: 9. Notes on this clone: Its cognate antigen is unknown.

Profiled with immunoSEQ multiplex PCR; TCRdb holds only in-frame clones, not every one. The sample has some 480,000 clones; about 83% are singletons. The chain carries TRBV5-1 and TRBJ1-4, with 7 bases that match TRBD1. The sequencing here drew on peripheral blood, taken in a trial of Ad26.COV2.S vaccine versus placebo. This clonotype was sampled from a person aged 18-60 years who received the Ad26.COV2.S COVID-19 vaccine or a placebo. As DNA, the CDR3 is TGCGCCAGCACCACGAGCGGGACAGTTAATGAAAAACTGTTTTTT. It yields the protein CASTTSGTVNEKLFF.